The 3 T cell receptor beta chains in this list originate from one sample, sequenced in a study of CD4 T cells in relation to SARS-CoV-2 and coronaviruses. The assay was immunoSEQ multiplex PCR, and TCRdb's table has in-frame clones only and misses some. The profile shows more than 35,000 clones, more than 60% of them singletons. Their target antigens are unknown. The sequenced material came from memory CD4+ T cells from PBMCs, cultured in vitro. The receptors come from an adult with COVID-19.

The V call is TRBV28, the J call TRBJ1-2; 10 bases map to TRBD1. Per the germline V gene, CDR1 is MDHEN and CDR2 is SYDVKM. The CDR3 is 13 amino acids. The V segment lost 7 bases and the J segment 8 bases; nucleotides outside the gene matches: 7. This CDR3 is CASNRQGARGYTF. The CDR3 coding sequence is TGTGCCAGCAATAGACAGGGGGCGCGGGGCTACACCTTC.

The chain recombines TRBV5-1 with TRBJ2-5; 8 bases line up with TRBD2. The germline gives CDR1 SGHRS, CDR2 YFSETQ. This CDR3 is built from 14 residues. The ends lost 2 bases at V and 2 bases at J; junction bases unmatched: 2. CDR3 protein: CASSFSGTQETQYF. CDR3 coding DNA: TGCGCCAGCAGCTTTAGCGGGACACAAGAGACCCAGTACTTC.

This rearrangement joins TRBV7-2 to TRBJ2-3; D is ambiguous. CDR1 SGHTA and CDR2 FQGNSA come from the germline V gene. V was clipped by 2 bases and J by 5 bases, with 8 bases between them. The CDR3 loop spans 13 amino acids. This CDR3 is CASSLYVGDTQYF. The CDR3 nucleotides read TGTGCCAGCAGCTTATATGTAGGAGATACGCAGTATTTT.